These 9 T cell receptor beta chains came from one sample sequenced in a study of CD8+ T cells in alopecia areata. Extracted RNA was reverse transcribed, and the resulting cDNA served as sequencing template. The protocol was immunoSEQ multiplex PCR, while the TCRdb copy is restricted to in-frame clones and leaves out a portion. The repertoire has 200,000 or so clones, roughly 64% of them found once; the top ten carry 5.5%. As to treatment: oral pan-JAK inhibitor, 5-10 mg twice daily. Sequencing used CD4+ T cells sorted from blood, obtained at week 24, from a patient treated with tofacitinib. Source of these receptors: a human donor with alopecia areata.

The V gene is TRBV5-4, the J gene TRBJ2-3; D is unclear. The germline V gene encodes CDR1 SGHNT and CDR2 YYREEE (reference sequence). V lost 6 bases and J lost 2, with 19 bases in between. The CDR3 consists of 16 residues. DNA of the CDR3: TGTGCCAGCACCATTGCCTTGGGAACACCCACAGATACGCAGTATTTT. Protein: CASTIALGTPTDTQYF.

The J gene is TRBJ1-1, the V gene TRBV30; D gene uncertain. Germline values: CDR1 GTSNPN, CDR2 SVGIG (reference sequence). With 1 base removed from V and 0 bases from J, the gap between germline ends came to 6 bases. This CDR3 has 13 residues. The CDR3 bases are TGTGCCTGGAGTGCAGATTTGAACACTGAAGCTTTCTTT. Protein product: CAWSADLNTEAFF.

The V and J genes are TRBV5-1 and TRBJ2-6; D may correspond to TRBD1 or TRBD2 (5 bases each). Germline values: CDR1 SGHRS, CDR2 YFSETQ. This CDR3 region has 17 residues. V lost 4 bases and J 4 bases, leaving 18 bases between the germline ends. In DNA, the CDR3 is TGCGCCAGCAGCCCGGAACTCGGGGCCGCGGGGGCCAACGTCCTGACTTTC. Its protein is CASSPELGAAGANVLTF.

The rearrangement uses TRBV27 and TRBJ2-3; 7 bases match TRBD2. Trimming cost V 2 bases and J 0 bases; bases outside gene matches: 2. Looked up from germline, CDR1 is MNHEY and CDR2 is SMNVEV (reference sequence). The CDR3 runs to 15 residues. CDR3 sequence reads: CASSLILASTDTQYF. DNA for the CDR3: TGTGCCAGCAGTTTAATACTAGCGAGCACAGATACGCAGTATTTT.

The chain uses TRBV20-1 and TRBJ2-3; D is uncertain. This CDR3 comprises 11 residues. Germline loops: CDR1 DFQATT, CDR2 SNEGSKA (reference sequence). V lost 6 bases to trimming and J lost 6 bases, with 10 bases between them. Here the CDR3 reads CSARGRDTQYF. The CDR3 DNA reads as TGCAGTGCCCGAGGACGGGATACGCAGTATTTT.

The chain recombines TRBV25-1 with TRBJ2-5; no clear D gene. The CDR3 is 11 amino acids. Germline V CDR1 and CDR2: MGHDK, SYGVNS. V lost 6 bases, J lost 5 bases, and 7 bases lay in between. The chain's CDR3 is CASRELETQYF. The CDR3 DNA follows: TGTGCCAGCAGAGAGCTGGAGACCCAGTACTTC. Using reference TRBV25-1 and TRBJ2-5 for the parts outside the CDR3, the full variable domain is EADIYQTPRYLVIGTGKKITLECSQTMGHDKMYWYQQDPGMELHLIHYSYGVNSTEKGDLSSESTVSRIRTEHFPLTLESARPSHTSQYLCASRELETQYFGPGTRLLVL.

The rearrangement links TRBV7-9 to TRBJ2-1, with D unclear. Per the germline V gene, CDR1 is SEHNR and CDR2 is FQNEAQ (reference sequence). Trimming took off 5 bases at V and 4 bases at J, with 6 bases between the two ends. This CDR3 is 12 amino acids long. The CDR3 DNA reads as TGTGCCAGCAGCCCCACTTACAATGAGCAGTTCTTC. Translating it yields CASSPTYNEQFF.

This clone was observed at least ten times. The genes are TRBV18 and TRBJ2-2, with 8 bases identical to TRBD2. The CDR3 is 18 amino acids. Germline values: CDR1 KGHSH, CDR2 LQKENI. V was clipped by 3 bases and J by 0 bases; unmatched bases: 9. The CDR3 DNA follows: TGTGCCAGCTCACCCCGGGTAGCGGGGACCGCGAACACCGGGGAGCTGTTTTTT. Translating gives CASSPRVAGTANTGELFF.

Remarks on this clone: The junction departs from germline at one end; a sequencing error may be responsible. The chain has TRBV7-3 and TRBJ2-1; TRBD1 matches at 9 bases. The CDR3 covers 15 residues. CDR1 and CDR2 (germline): SGHTA, FQGTGA. The CDR3 region has the DNA TGTGCCAACAGCCTACAGGGGGCCTCCTACAATGAGCAGTTCTTC. It is translated as CANSLQGASYNEQFF.